These T cell receptor beta chains were read from a single sample in a study of human CD4 T cells and Enterobacteriaceae. The protocol was immunoSEQ multiplex PCR, while the TCRdb copy is restricted to in-frame clones and leaves out a portion. The sample carries some 1,300 clones, about half recorded once. Sequencing input: bacteria-reactive CD4+ T cells grown in culture. The receptor source for this set is a human donor in good health. Each CDR3 is given with its conserved first and last residue. D genes are given only for firm matches. The listing skips clone size in some rows; elsewhere it reads once, few, many or a size class.

clone size,D gene,V gene,J gene,CDR3 DNA,CDR3 protein
once,NA,TRBV9,TRBJ2-2,TGTGCCAGCAGCGTAATGTCCGGGGCCGGGGAGCTGTTTTTT,CASSVMSGAGELFF
few,TRBD1,TRBV7-2,TRBJ1-5,TGTGCCAGCAGCTCACGGCAGGGGGCAGGGCAGCCCCAGCATTTT,CASSSRQGAGQPQHF
NA,NA,TRBV27,TRBJ1-2,TGTGCCAGCAGTTTCGCAGGGGCCCCTAGTGTTGGCTACACCTTC,CASSFAGAPSVGYTF
medium-sized,TRBD2,TRBV11-3,TRBJ2-2,TGTGCCAGCAGCTTAGATGGAGCAGCGGGAGGGCCCGGGGAGCTGTTTTTT,CASSLDGAAGGPGELFF
NA,NA,TRBV14,TRBJ2-7,TGTGCCAGCAGCCAGAATCGTCTAGGCGAGCAGTACTTC,CASSQNRLGEQYF
NA,NA,TRBV7-3,TRBJ1-1,TGTGCCAGCAGCTTAAAACAGGACACTGAAGCTTTCTTT,CASSLKQDTEAFF
medium-sized,NA,TRBV29-1,TRBJ1-1,TGCAGCGCCCGGGACTTTGGGACTGAAGCTTTCTTT,CSARDFGTEAFF
NA,NA,TRBV6-5,TRBJ2-1,TGTGCCAGCAGTCCGACCGACGCGAATGAGCAGTTCTTC,CASSPTDANEQFF
few,TRBD1,TRBV19,TRBJ1-1,TGTGCCAGTAGTACGGGACAGGGATGGGGCACTGAAGCTTTCTTT,CASSTGQGWGTEAFF
NA,NA,TRBV13,TRBJ2-1,TGTGCCAGCAGCCTAGACAGATCCTACAATGAGCAGTTCTTC,CASSLDRSYNEQFF
NA,TRBD2,TRBV5-1,TRBJ2-1,TGCGCCAGCAGCCGAGGGGGGCTAGCGGGAGTCGATGAGCAGTTCTTC,CASSRGGLAGVDEQFF
NA,TRBD2,TRBV11-3,TRBJ2-1,TGTGCCAGCAGCCTCGCAGCGGGAGAGTTCAATGAGCAGTTCTTC,CASSLAAGEFNEQFF
NA,NA,TRBV5-1,TRBJ2-3,TGCGCCAGCAGCTTTAGCACAGATACGCAGTATTTT,CASSFSTDTQYF
NA,TRBD2,TRBV11-2,TRBJ2-2,TGTGCCAGCAGCTTAGCAGCGGGAATTGGGGAGCTGTTTTTT,CASSLAAGIGELFF
NA,NA,TRBV1,TRBJ2-7,TGCACCAGCAGCCAAGATCAAGCCGACGCCTACGAGCAGTACTTC,CTSSQDQADAYEQYF
NA,TRBD1,TRBV6-1,TRBJ1-1,TGTGCCGCGGGCAGGGGGCGCGACGAAAATGAAGCTTTCTTT,CAAGRGRDENEAFF
large,NA,TRBV27,TRBJ1-2,TGTGCCAGCAGTCCAATCGGGGCAGGGGAGCAATATGGCTACACCTTC,CASSPIGAGEQYGYTF
few,NA,TRBV7-3,TRBJ2-7,TGTGCCAGCAGCTTAATGGGAGGGGGTCAGTACGAGCAGTACTTC,CASSLMGGGQYEQYF
NA,NA,TRBV28,TRBJ2-1,TGTGCCAGCAGTTCCTTGCCCGGGGACACCTCTGAGCAGTTCTTC,CASSSLPGDTSEQFF
NA,TRBD1,TRBV11-2,TRBJ2-7,TGTGCCAGCAGTTCCGGACAGGGGGACTTCTACGAGCAGTACTTC,CASSSGQGDFYEQYF
few,NA,TRBV5-1,TRBJ2-3,TGCGCCAGCAGCTCCGGAACTAGAGGTACTAGCACAGATACGCAGTATTTT,CASSSGTRGTSTDTQYF
NA,TRBD1,TRBV11-2,TRBJ2-7,TGTGCCAGCAGCCGATTGACAGGGGCCCCCTACGAGCAGTACTTC,CASSRLTGAPYEQYF
NA,TRBD1,TRBV19,TRBJ1-1,TGTGCCAGTAGTATCCAGACAGGGGGCACTGAAGCTTTCTTT,CASSIQTGGTEAFF
NA,NA,TRBV28,TRBJ1-2,TGTGCCACTCAGGACGGGGGAAAGTATGGCTACACCTTC,CATQDGGKYGYTF
large,TRBD1,TRBV7-2,TRBJ2-4,TGTGCCAGCAGCTTAGCGGGACAGGGTATCGGCATTCAGTACTTC,CASSLAGQGIGIQYF
medium-sized,TRBD2,TRBV6-5,TRBJ2-1,TGTGCCAGCAGTTCCCTAGCGGGAGGCGATAATGAGCAGTTCTTC,CASSSLAGGDNEQFF
large,NA,TRBV6-1,TRBJ2-1,TGTGCCAGCAGGGCAGTCCAGGGGAACTACAATGAGCAGTTCTTC,CASRAVQGNYNEQFF
once,TRBD2,TRBV7-2,TRBJ2-7,TGTGCCAGCAGCCCAACTAGCGGGAGCTCCTACGAGCAGTACTTC,CASSPTSGSSYEQYF